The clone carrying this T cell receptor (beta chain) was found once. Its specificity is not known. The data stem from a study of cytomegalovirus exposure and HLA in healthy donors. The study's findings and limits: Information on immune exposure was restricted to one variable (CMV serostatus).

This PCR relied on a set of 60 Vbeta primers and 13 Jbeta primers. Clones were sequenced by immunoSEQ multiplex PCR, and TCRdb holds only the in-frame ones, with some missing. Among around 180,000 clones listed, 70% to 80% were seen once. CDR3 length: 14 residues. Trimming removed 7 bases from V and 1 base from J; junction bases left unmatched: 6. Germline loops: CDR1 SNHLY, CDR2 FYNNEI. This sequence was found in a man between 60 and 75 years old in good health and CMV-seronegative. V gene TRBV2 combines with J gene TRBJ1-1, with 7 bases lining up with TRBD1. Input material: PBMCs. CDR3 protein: CASMGDRANTEAFF. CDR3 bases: TGTGCCAGCATGGGGGACAGAGCGAACACTGAAGCTTTCTTT.